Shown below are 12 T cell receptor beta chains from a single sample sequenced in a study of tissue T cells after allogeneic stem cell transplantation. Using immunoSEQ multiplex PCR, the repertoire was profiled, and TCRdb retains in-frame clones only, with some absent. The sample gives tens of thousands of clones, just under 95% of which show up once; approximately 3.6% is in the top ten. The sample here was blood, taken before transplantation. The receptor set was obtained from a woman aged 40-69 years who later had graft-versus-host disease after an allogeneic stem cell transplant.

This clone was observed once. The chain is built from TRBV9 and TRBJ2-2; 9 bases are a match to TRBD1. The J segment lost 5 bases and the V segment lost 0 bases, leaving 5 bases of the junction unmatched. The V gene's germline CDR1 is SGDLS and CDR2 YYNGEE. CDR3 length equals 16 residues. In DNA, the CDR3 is TGTGCCAGCAGCGTAGCTCACGGGACAGGGACCGGGGAGCTGTTTTTT. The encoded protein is CASSVAHGTGTGELFF.

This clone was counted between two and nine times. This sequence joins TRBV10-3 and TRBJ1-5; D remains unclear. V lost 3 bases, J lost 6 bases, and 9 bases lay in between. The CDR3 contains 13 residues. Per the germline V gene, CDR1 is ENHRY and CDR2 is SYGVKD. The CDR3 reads CAISERVVQPQHF. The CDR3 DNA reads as TGTGCCATCAGTGAAAGGGTTGTTCAGCCCCAGCATTTT.

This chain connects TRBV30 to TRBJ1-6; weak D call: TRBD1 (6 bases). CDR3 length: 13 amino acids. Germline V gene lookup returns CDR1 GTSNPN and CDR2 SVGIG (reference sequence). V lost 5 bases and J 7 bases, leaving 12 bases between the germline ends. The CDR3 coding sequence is TGTGCCTGGGGATCTACAGGGAATTCACCCCTCCACTTT. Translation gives CAWGSTGNSPLHF.

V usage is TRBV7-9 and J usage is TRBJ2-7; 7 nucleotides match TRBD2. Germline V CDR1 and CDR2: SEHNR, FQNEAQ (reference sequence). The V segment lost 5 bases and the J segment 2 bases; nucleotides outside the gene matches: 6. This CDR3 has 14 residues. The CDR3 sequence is CASSPSGTTYEQYF. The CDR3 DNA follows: TGTGCCAGCAGCCCGAGCGGGACGACCTACGAGCAGTACTTC.

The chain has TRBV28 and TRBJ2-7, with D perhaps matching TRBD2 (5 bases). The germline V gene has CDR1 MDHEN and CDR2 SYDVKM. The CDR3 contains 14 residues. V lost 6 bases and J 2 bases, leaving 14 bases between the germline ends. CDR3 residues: CASSLEGTTYEQYF. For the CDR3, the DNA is TGTGCCAGCAGCCTAGAGGGAACGACCTACGAGCAGTACTTC.

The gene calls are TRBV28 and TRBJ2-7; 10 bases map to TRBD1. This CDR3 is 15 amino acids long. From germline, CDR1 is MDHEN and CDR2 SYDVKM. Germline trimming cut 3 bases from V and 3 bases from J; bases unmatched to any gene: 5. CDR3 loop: CASSFQGTGVYEQYF. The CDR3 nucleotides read TGTGCCAGCAGTTTTCAAGGGACAGGGGTCTACGAGCAGTACTTC.

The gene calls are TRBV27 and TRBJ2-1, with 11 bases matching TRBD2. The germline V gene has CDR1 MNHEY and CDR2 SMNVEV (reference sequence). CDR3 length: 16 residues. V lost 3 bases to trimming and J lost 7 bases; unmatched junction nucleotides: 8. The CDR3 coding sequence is TGTGCCAGCAGTTTCCGACTAGCGGGAACATGGAATGAGCAGTTCTTC. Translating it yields CASSFRLAGTWNEQFF.

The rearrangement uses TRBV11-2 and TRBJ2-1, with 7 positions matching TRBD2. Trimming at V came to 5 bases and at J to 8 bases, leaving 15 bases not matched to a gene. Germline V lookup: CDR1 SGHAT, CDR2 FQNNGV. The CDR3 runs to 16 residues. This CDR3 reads CASSRISGLTKDEQFF. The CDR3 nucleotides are TGTGCCAGCAGCCGAATTAGCGGGCTAACAAAGGATGAGCAGTTCTTC.

The CDR3: CASRLSGTSYYEQYF. In DNA form, the CDR3 reads TGTGCCAGCAGATTGAGCGGGACATCATACTACGAGCAGTACTTC. V is TRBV7-2 and J is TRBJ2-7; the D gene is possibly TRBD2 (7 bases). Germline-derived CDR1 and CDR2 are SGHTA and FQGNSA. CDR3 length: 15 residues. V was clipped by 6 bases and J by 3 bases, with 18 bases between them. The variable domain in full, completed from reference TRBV7-2 and TRBJ2-7, reads GAGVSQSPSNKVTEKGKDVELRCDPISGHTALYWYRQSLGQGLEFLIYFQGNSAPDKSGLPSDRFSAERTGGSVSTLTIQRTQQEDSAVYLCASRLSGTSYYEQYFGPGTRLTVT.

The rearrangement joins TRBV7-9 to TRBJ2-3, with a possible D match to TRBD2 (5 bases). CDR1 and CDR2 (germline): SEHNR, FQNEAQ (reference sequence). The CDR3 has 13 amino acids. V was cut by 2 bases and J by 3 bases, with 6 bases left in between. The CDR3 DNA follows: TGTGCCAGCAGCTTAAGGGAGACAGATACGCAGTATTTT. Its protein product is CASSLRETDTQYF. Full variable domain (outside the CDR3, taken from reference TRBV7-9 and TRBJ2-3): DTGVSQNPRHKITKRGQNVTFRCDPISEHNRLYWYRQTLGQGPEFLTYFQNEAQLEKSRLLSDRFSAERPKGSFSTLEIQRTEQGDSAMYLCASSLRETDTQYFGPGTRLTVL.

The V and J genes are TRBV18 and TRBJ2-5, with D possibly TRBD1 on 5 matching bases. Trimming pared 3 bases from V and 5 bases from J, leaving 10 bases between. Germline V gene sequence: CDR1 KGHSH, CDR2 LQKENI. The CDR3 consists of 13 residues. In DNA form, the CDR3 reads TGTGCCAGCTCACCCTTCAGGGTGGAGACCCAGTACTTC. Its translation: CASSPFRVETQYF. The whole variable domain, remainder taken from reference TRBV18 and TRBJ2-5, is NAGVMQNPRHLVRRRGQEARLRCSPMKGHSHVYWYRQLPEEGLKFMVYLQKENIIDESGMPKERFSAEFPKEGPSILRIQQVVRGDSAAYFCASSPFRVETQYFGPGTRLLVL.

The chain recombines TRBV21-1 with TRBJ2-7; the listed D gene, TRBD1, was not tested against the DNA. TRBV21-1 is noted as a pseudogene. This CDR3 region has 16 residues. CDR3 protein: CASSKARRDSPYEQYF. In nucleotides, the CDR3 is TGTGCCAGCAGCAAAGCGCGGCGGGACAGCCCCTACGAGCAGTACTTC.